This T cell receptor (beta chain) was recorded in a study of blood T cell repertoires in COVID-19. The table came from immunoSEQ multiplex PCR; TCRdb's copy has only in-frame clones and leaves some out. This sample yields 230,000 or so clones, of which around 88% are seen a single time; 2% to 2.5% belongs to the top ten. CDR1 and CDR2 (germline): SNHLY, FYNNEI. V was pared by 6 bases and J by 6 bases, with 9 bases between. The CDR3 runs to 12 residues. The receptor was derived from a woman aged 40 to 50 with acute COVID-19. The chain combines TRBV2 with TRBJ1-5, with D unresolved. The specimen sequenced was PBMCs or T cells enriched from blood (not recorded which). CDR3 in amino acids: CASRGGSQPQHF. CDR3 DNA: TGTGCCAGCAGGGGAGGGTCTCAGCCCCAGCATTTT. Full variable domain (rest looked up from reference TRBV2 and TRBJ1-5): EPEVTQTPSHQVTQMGQEVILRCVPISNHLYFYWYRQILGQKVEFLVSFYNNEISEKSEIFDDQFSVERPDGSNFTLKIRSTKLEDSAMYFCASRGGSQPQHFGDGTRLSIL.